The T cell receptor beta chain described here comes from a study of glioma-infiltrating T cells after dendritic cell vaccination (dated by TCRdb to about 2016). With regard to the full study: The cohort included around 15 glioblastoma patients drawn from Phase I and II dendritic cell vaccination trials, of whom 9 were newly diagnosed and 6 had recurrent disease. Autologous tumor lysate-pulsed dendritic cell vaccination was administered to the patients between the early 2000s and the early 2010s. The vaccine was prepared from monocyte-derived dendritic cells that were cultured for more than six days with IL-4 and GM-CSF and then pulsed overnight with autologous tumor lysate. Each patient was given three intradermal dendritic cell vaccine injections, spaced two weeks apart, in the arm below the axilla. Tumor-infiltrating lymphocyte content was quantified and tumor and blood repertoires were compared in dendritic cell-vaccinated glioblastoma patients by deep sequencing of TCR beta CDR3 regions. Survival after dendritic cell vaccination was correlated with TCR sequencing metrics, including TIL content and tumor-blood repertoire overlap. Broad study findings and their caveats: The TCR overlap response model with three groups was called speculative and said to need prospective validation. TCR clonality showed no direct relationship with survival, which suggests that a diverse polyclonal response may matter. Higher estimated pretreatment TIL content predicted longer time to progression and overall survival after dendritic cell vaccination. The cohort was small and heterogeneous, only a few patients had full blood and tumor sets, and even fewer had initial-recurrent tumor pairs.

The immunoSEQ assay amplified TCRB CDR3 regions from about 2 micrograms of genomic DNA, or from all available DNA when less than that amount was available. The multiplex PCR relied on 60 forward primers for TCR V beta segments and 13 reverse primers for J beta segments. To estimate the number of reads per starting template, synthetic control templates were added to each sample at limiting dilution. Sequencing produced 87 bp reads on the Illumina HiSeq System. In the authors' own workflow: PCR and sequencing errors were removed by a nearest neighbor algorithm that merged closely related sequences. TCR overlap was defined as the percentage of unique tumor TCR beta sequences that were also found in the peripheral blood of the same patient. In its TCRdb copy, this immuneACCESS table keeps in-frame sequences only and misses some clones. Where compared with another copy, unresolved V genes explain less than half of these, and the others have no known cause. The V and J calls and the clone size are those of that table, but D and trimming were determined from the DNA. The sample records about 67,000 clones, about 86% of which are singletons. 7.9% of the sample comes from the top ten.

As to this clone: Which antigen it targets is not known. Base qualities were left out, and no much larger clone turns up one base away.

Patients were selected for having adequate residual fresh-frozen tumor tissue and more than two years of available survival data. None of the glioblastoma patients carried an isocitrate dehydrogenase mutation, although molecular status otherwise varied. PBMC were collected before vaccination, two weeks after the third vaccination, and at tumor progression if tumor progression occurred. Genomic DNA was extracted with the Qiagen DNeasy Blood extraction Kit. V is clipped by 2 bases and J by 3 bases, and the sequence between their germline boundaries is 8 bases long. In the germline V gene, CDR1 corresponds to SGHTA and CDR2 to FQGNSA. The CDR3 covers 14 residues, taking in both the cysteine and the phenylalanine. Only the CDR3 part of the read is kept: 42 bases, read in frame from the first base.

The rearranged chain carries TRBV7-2 and TRBJ1-3, with TRBD1 tentatively as D gene (5 bases match). This specimen consisted of blood, obtained before dendritic cell vaccination. This TCR derives from a human donor with glioblastoma. The nucleotides are TGTGCCAGCAGCTTAACAGGCCTTGGAAACACCATATATTTT. Its coded protein is CASSLTGLGNTIYF.